The TCR beta chain under discussion was sequenced for a study of OX40 agonist ivuxolimab in advanced cancers. The overall study: Patients got intravenous ivuxolimab at 0.01 to 10 mg/kg every 2 weeks.

Using immunoSEQ multiplex PCR, the repertoire was profiled, and TCRdb retains in-frame clones only, with some absent. In the table there are roughly 50,000 clones, about 89% of which are singletons. The CDR3 loop spans 14 amino acids. Germline V gene data show CDR1 as SGHAT and CDR2 as FQDESV (reference sequence). V was shortened by 5 bases and J by 4 bases, with 15 bases between the two germline ends. In its sample, this clone was seen once. Sequences were derived from CD4+ or CD8+ T cells sorted from blood, sampled in a trial of the OX40 agonist ivuxolimab. The clonotype originates from an adult with an advanced solid tumor such as melanoma, head and neck, liver or kidney cancer. The rearrangement joins TRBV11-1 to TRBJ2-7; D gene uncertain. As DNA, the CDR3 is TGTGCCAGCAGCCCAACGAGTGGCGTTTACGAGCAGTACTTC. Translating gives CASSPTSGVYEQYF.